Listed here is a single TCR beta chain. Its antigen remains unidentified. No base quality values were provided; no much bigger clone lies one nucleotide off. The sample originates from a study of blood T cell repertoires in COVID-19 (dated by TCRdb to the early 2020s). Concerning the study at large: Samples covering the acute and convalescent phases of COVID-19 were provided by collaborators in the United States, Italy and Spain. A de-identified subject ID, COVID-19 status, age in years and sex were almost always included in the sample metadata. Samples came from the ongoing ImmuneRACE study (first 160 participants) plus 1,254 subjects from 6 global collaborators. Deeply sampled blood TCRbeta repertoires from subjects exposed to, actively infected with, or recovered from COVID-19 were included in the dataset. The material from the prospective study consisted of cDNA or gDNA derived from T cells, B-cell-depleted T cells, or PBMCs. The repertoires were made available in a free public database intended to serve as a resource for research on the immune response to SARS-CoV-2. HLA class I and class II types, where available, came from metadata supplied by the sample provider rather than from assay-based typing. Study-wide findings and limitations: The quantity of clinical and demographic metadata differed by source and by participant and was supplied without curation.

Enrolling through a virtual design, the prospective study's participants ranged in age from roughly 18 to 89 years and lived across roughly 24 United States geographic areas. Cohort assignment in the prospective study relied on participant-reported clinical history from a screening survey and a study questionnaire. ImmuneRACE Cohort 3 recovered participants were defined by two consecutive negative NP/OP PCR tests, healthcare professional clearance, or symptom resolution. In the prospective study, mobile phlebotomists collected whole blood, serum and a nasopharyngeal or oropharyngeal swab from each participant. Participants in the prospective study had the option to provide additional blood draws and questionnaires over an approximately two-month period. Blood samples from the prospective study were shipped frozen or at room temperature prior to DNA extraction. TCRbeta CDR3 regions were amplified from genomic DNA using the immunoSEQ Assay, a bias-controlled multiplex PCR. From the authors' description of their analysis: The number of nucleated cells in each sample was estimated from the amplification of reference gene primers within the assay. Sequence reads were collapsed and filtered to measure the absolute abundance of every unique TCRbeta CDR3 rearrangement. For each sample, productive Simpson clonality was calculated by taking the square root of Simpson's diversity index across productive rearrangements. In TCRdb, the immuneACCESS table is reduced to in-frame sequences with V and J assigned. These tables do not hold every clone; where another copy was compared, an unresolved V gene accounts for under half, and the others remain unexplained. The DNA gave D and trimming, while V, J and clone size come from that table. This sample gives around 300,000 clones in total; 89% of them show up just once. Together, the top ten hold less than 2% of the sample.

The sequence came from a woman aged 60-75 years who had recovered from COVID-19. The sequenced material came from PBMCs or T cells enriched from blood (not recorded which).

The bases read TGTGCCAGTACCACGGACAGCTACAATGAGCAGTTCTTC. Its translation is CASTTDSYNEQFF. Recombination linked TRBV19 to TRBJ2-1; a weak D assignment points to TRBD1 (6 bases agree). A distance of 10 bases separates the germline ends of V and J, which lose 7 bases and 3 bases respectively. From the cysteine through the phenylalanine, the CDR3 covers 13 amino acids. CDR3 DNA is the only sequence kept; it has 39 bases, read in frame from the first base. Reading the germline V gene (reference sequence) gives CDR1 LNHDA and CDR2 SQIVND.